Presented here are 16 T cell receptor beta chains from one specimen sequenced in a study of graft-versus-host responses after intestinal transplantation. No antigen has been identified for these receptors. Using immunoSEQ multiplex PCR, the repertoire was profiled, and TCRdb retains in-frame clones only, with some absent. The sample has around 100,000 clones; about 90% are singletons. Sequenced here: unstimulated CD4+ T cells sorted from spleen or lymph node cells, sampled before transplant. These receptors originate from a human donor who was the organ donor for an intestinal transplant.

This clone was counted between two and nine times. The gene calls are TRBV5-1 and TRBJ1-6; D is possibly TRBD1 (6 bases). In germline, CDR1 is SGHRS, CDR2 YFSETQ. With 0 bases removed from V and 6 bases from J, the gap between germline ends came to 13 bases. The CDR3 is made up of 16 amino acids. The CDR3 region has the DNA TGCGCCAGCAGCTTGGTTCACGGACAGCTTAATTCACCCCTCCACTTT. Amino acids: CASSLVHGQLNSPLHF. Using reference TRBV5-1 and TRBJ1-6 for the parts outside the CDR3, the full variable domain is KAGVTQTPRYLIKTRGQQVTLSCSPISGHRSVSWYQQTPGQGLQFLFEYFSETQRNKGNFPGRFSGRQFSNSRSEMNVSTLELGDSALYLCASSLVHGQLNSPLHFGNGTRLTVT.

The V call is TRBV7-9, the J call TRBJ1-1; D gene ambiguous. There are 15 residues in the CDR3. From germline, CDR1 is SEHNR and CDR2 FQNEAQ (reference sequence). Trimming left V 5 bases short and J 1 base short, with 14 bases between. CDR3 sequence (DNA): TGTGCCAGCAGCCACCGCCCGGTAGAGAACACTGAAGCTTTCTTT. Protein sequence: CASSHRPVENTEAFF.

V and J are TRBV2 and TRBJ2-2, with 7 bases lining up with TRBD1. Germline CDR1 and CDR2: SNHLY and FYNNEI. V shed 4 bases, J shed 4 bases, and the junction held 6 bases outside the gene matches. CDR3 length: 15 amino acids. CDR3 protein: CASSVSRGITGELFF. In DNA form, the CDR3 reads TGTGCCAGCAGTGTTAGCAGGGGGATCACCGGGGAGCTGTTTTTT.

This chain joins TRBV5-8 and TRBJ1-2; D is unclear. Trimming shortened V by 0 bases and J by 2 bases, and 8 bases separated the two germline ends. In germline, CDR1 is SGHTS, CDR2 YDEGEE. The CDR3 runs to 14 residues. The CDR3 loop reads CASSLDGENYGYTF. The CDR3 DNA follows: TGTGCCAGCAGCTTGGACGGGGAGAACTATGGCTACACCTTC.

This clone occurred once. The chain carries TRBV5-1 and TRBJ1-2; D unresolved. The CDR3 has 14 residues. Trimming stripped 0 bases from V and 1 base from J, with 7 bases between. The germline V gene has CDR1 SGHRS and CDR2 YFSETQ. The CDR3 protein is CASSLERDNYGYTF. DNA for the CDR3: TGCGCCAGCAGCTTGGAAAGGGATAACTATGGCTACACCTTC.

The CDR3 is CASTGHNGYTF. The CDR3 DNA reads TGTGCCAGTACCGGCCACAATGGCTACACCTTC. The V gene is TRBV19, the J gene TRBJ1-2; D not certain. The CDR3 extends over 11 amino acids. The V and J ends lost 7 bases and 6 bases respectively, with 9 bases between them. Looked up from germline, CDR1 is LNHDA and CDR2 is SQIVND (reference sequence). Filled out from reference TRBV19 and TRBJ1-2, the complete variable domain reads DGGITQSPKYLFRKEGQNVTLSCEQNLNHDAMYWYRQDPGQGLRLIYYSQIVNDFQKGDIAEGYSVSREKKESFPLTVTSAQKNPTAFYLCASTGHNGYTFGSGTRLTVV.

The J gene is TRBJ2-6, the V gene TRBV19; no clear D gene. V was pared by 4 bases and J by 2 bases, with 9 bases between. There are 15 residues in the CDR3. CDR1 LNHDA and CDR2 SQIVND come from the germline V gene (reference sequence). The CDR3 here is CASSTQVAGANVLTF. CDR3 DNA sequence: TGTGCCAGTAGTACTCAGGTGGCTGGGGCCAACGTCCTGACTTTC.

The V gene is TRBV10-3, the J gene TRBJ1-5; D may be TRBD1 (6 bases). Between the trimmed V and J ends, which lost 3 bases and 6 bases, there was a span of 12 bases. Germline V gives CDR1 ENHRY, CDR2 SYGVKD. The CDR3 sequence is 14 residues long. CDR3 sequence (DNA): TGTGCCATCAGTGACGGGGGGGCAACTCAGCCCCAGCATTTT. Its protein is CAISDGGATQPQHF.

The rearrangement joins TRBV5-1 to TRBJ2-1; D is ambiguous. Germline values: CDR1 SGHRS, CDR2 YFSETQ. Trimming left V 2 bases short and J 5 bases short, with 14 bases between. This CDR3 is built from 15 residues. CDR3: CASSLTSLVDNEQFF. CDR3 in DNA: TGCGCCAGCAGCTTAACATCTCTGGTGGACAATGAGCAGTTCTTC.

This clone occurred a few times. The conserved phenylalanine or tryptophan normally closing the CDR3 is absent here, so this likely arose from a read error. No DNA is shown, since the ends of the CDR3 on it are uncertain; the CDR3 is the one TCRdb lists. V gene TRBV21-1 combines with J gene TRBJ2-7; TRBD1 is the table's D call, not checked against the DNA. TRBV21-1 is classified as a pseudogene. The CDR3 has 11 amino acids, counting both end residues. The CDR3 region is CASSAGQVKGI.

The rearrangement uses TRBV4-2 and TRBJ2-7; 7 bases line up with TRBD1. With 4 bases clipped from V and 2 bases from J, the junction kept 8 bases outside the gene matches. The CDR3 loop spans 15 amino acids. Germline loops: CDR1 LGHNA, CDR2 YNFKEQ. The CDR3 loop is CASSPTGTDAYEQYF. The CDR3 DNA reads as TGTGCCAGCAGCCCCACCGGGACAGACGCCTACGAGCAGTACTTC.

This clone was seen just once. V gene TRBV28 combines with J gene TRBJ2-1, with D unclear. The germline V gene encodes CDR1 MDHEN and CDR2 SYDVKM. The V end lost 6 bases, the J end lost 8 bases, and 11 bases lay between the germline ends. The CDR3 extends over 12 amino acids. Here the CDR3 reads CASSPGRYEQFF. As DNA, the CDR3 is TGTGCCAGCAGCCCGGGTCGGTATGAGCAGTTCTTC.

The chain is built from TRBV19 and TRBJ2-1, with no clear D. Trimming cost V 5 bases and J 6 bases, with 14 bases left between them. The V gene's germline CDR1 is LNHDA and CDR2 SQIVND (reference sequence). The CDR3 has 14 amino acids. As DNA, the CDR3 is TGTGCCAGTAGTTCCTGGGGAACAGCCAATGAGCAGTTCTTC. Translation gives CASSSWGTANEQFF.

The chain couples TRBV5-6 to TRBJ1-1; D might be TRBD1 (5 bases). V lost 1 base and J 5 bases, leaving 12 bases between the germline ends. The CDR3 spans 14 residues. CDR1 is SGHDT, CDR2 YYEEEE, per germline. The CDR3 here is CASSLQGILTEAFF. CDR3 sequence (DNA): TGTGCCAGCAGCTTGCAGGGAATTCTAACTGAAGCTTTCTTT.

This clone came up a few times. The rearrangement joins TRBV7-2 to TRBJ2-5; TRBD1 matches 12 bases. Per germline, CDR1 SGHTA and CDR2 FQGNSA. Trimming removed 7 bases from V and 5 bases from J; junction bases left unmatched: 17. CDR3 size: 18 residues. This chain's CDR3 is CASTSRSSGTGGRETQYF. The DNA for the CDR3 is TGTGCCAGCACCTCAAGGTCGTCCGGGACAGGGGGCCGGGAGACCCAGTACTTC.

CDR3: CASSRDLYGYTF. The CDR3 DNA reads TGTGCCAGCAGTCGAGACCTCTATGGCTACACCTTC. V gene TRBV27 combines with J gene TRBJ1-2; no clear D gene. CDR3 size: 12 residues. Trimming took 5 bases from V and 4 from J, leaving 8 bases between them. Germline CDR1 and CDR2: MNHEY and SMNVEV (reference sequence).